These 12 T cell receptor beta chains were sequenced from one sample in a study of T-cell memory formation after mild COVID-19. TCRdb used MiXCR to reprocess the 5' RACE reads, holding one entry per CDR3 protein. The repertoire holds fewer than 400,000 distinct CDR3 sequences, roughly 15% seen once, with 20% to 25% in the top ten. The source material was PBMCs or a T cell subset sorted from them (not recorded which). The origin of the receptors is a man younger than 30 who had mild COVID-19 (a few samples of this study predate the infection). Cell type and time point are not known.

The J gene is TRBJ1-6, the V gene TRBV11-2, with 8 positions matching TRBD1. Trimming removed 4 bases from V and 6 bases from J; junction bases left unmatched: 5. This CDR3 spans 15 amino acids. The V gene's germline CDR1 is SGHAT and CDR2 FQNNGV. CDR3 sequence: CASSSRQGFNSPLHF. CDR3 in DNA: TGTGCCAGCAGCTCCCGACAGGGGTTTAATTCACCCCTCCACTTT.

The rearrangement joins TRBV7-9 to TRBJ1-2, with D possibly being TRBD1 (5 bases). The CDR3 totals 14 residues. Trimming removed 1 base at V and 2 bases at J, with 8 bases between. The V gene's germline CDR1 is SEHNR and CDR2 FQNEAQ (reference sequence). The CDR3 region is CASSLEGENYGYTF. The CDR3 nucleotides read TGTGCCAGCAGCTTAGAAGGGGAAAACTATGGCTACACCTTC. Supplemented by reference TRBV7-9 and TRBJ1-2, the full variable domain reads DTGVSQNPRHKITKRGQNVTFRCDPISEHNRLYWYRQTLGQGPEFLTYFQNEAQLEKSRLLSDRFSAERPKGSFSTLEIQRTEQGDSAMYLCASSLEGENYGYTFGSGTRLTVV.

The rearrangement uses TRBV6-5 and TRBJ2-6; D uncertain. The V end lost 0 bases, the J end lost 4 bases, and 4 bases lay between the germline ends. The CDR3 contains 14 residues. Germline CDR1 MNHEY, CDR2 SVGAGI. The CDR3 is CASSYSGGANVLTF. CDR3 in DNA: TGTGCCAGCAGTTACTCGGGGGGGGCCAACGTCCTGACTTTC.

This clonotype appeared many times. The CDR3: CASSLGLTYEQYV. As DNA, the CDR3 is TGTGCCAGCAGTTTAGGGCTTACCTACGAGCAGTACGTC. The chain uses TRBV12-3 or TRBV12-4 and TRBJ2-7, with D hard to call. This CDR3 is 13 amino acids long. Trimming took off 1 base at V and 2 bases at J, with 6 bases between the two ends.

In DNA form, the CDR3 reads TGTGCCAGCAGCTTGGTAGCGGCGAACACTGAAGCTTTCTTT. Translation gives CASSLVAANTEAFF. The chain employs TRBV5-8 and TRBJ1-1; D uncertain. There are 14 residues in the CDR3. The germline CDR1 and CDR2 sequences are SGHTS and YDEGEE. The V gene lost 0 bases and the J gene lost 1 base, with 7 bases spanning the gap.

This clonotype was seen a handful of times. CDR3 protein: CASSLNTVRNNEQFF. The CDR3 DNA reads TGCGCCAGCAGCTTGAACACAGTCCGGAACAATGAGCAGTTCTTC. V usage is TRBV5-1 and J usage is TRBJ2-1; D ambiguous. The length of the CDR3 is 15 residues. With 1 base removed from V and 5 bases from J, the gap between germline ends came to 13 bases. Germline V gene sequence: CDR1 SGHRS, CDR2 YFSETQ.

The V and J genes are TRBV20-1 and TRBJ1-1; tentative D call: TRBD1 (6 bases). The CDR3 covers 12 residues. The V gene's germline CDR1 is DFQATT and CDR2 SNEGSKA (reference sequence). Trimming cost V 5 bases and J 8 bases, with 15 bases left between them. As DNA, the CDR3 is TGCAGTGCTCAAATGGGGGGGCGCGAAGCTTTCTTT. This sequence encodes CSAQMGGREAFF.

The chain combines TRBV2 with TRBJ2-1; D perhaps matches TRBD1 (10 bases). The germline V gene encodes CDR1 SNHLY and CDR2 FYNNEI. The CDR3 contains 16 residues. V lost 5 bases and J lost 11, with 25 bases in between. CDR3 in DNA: TGTGCCAGCAGTCGGGACAGGGGAGGCGCGGGAGGGAAGCAGTTCTTC. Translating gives CASSRDRGGAGGKQFF.

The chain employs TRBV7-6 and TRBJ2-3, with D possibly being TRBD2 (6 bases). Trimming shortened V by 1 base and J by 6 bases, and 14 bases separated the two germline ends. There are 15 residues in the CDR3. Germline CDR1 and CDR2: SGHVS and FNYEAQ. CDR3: CASSLDGGTRDTQYF. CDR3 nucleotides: TGTGCCAGCAGCTTAGATGGCGGGACGCGGGATACGCAGTATTTT.

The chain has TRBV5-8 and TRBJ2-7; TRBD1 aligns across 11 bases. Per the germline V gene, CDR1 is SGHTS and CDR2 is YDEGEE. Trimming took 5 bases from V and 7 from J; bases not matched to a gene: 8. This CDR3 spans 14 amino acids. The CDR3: CASRSPGQGGEQYF. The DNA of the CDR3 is TGTGCCAGCAGGTCACCGGGACAGGGGGGTGAGCAGTACTTC. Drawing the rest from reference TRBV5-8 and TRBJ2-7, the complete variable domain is EAGVTQSPTHLIKTRGQQATLRCSPISGHTSVYWYQQALGLGLQFLLWYDEGEERNRGNFPPRFSGRQFPNYSSELNVNALELEDSALYLCASRSPGQGGEQYFGPGTRLTVT.

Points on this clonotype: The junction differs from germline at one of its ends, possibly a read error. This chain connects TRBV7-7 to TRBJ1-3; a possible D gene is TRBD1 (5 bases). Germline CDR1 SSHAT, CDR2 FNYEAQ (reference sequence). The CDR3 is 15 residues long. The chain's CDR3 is CASSQGGGFGNTIYF. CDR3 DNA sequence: TGTGCTAGCAGCCAAGGCGGGGGATTCGGAAACACCATATATTTT.

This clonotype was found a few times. The CDR3: CASSPGSEREKLFF. CDR3 nucleotide sequence: TGTGCCAGCTCACCAGGAAGCGAAAGGGAAAAACTGTTTTTT. The genes are TRBV18 and TRBJ1-4; D is undetermined. The germline V and J ends were trimmed by 2 bases and 8 bases, with 12 bases remaining between them. CDR1 KGHSH and CDR2 LQKENI come from the germline V gene. The CDR3 runs 14 residues.